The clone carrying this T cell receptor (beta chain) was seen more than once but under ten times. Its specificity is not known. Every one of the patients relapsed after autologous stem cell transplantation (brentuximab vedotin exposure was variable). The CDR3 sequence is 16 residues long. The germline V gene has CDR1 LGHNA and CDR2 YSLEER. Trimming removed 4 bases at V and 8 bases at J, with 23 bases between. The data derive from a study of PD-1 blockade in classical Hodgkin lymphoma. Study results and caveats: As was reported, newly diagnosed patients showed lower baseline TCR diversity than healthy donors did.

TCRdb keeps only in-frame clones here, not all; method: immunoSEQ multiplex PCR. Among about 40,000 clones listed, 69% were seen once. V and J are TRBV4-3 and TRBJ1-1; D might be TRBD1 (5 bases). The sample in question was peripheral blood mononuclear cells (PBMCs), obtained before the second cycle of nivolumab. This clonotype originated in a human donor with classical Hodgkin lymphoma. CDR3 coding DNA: TGCGCCAGCAGCCGAGATATTAGGGGTCATTATTTCGAAGCTTTCTTT. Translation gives CASSRDIRGHYFEAFF.